A single sample gave rise to the 8 T cell receptor beta chains below, sequenced in a study of CD8 T cells in ankylosing spondylitis. TCRdb analysed the 5' RACE reads with MiXCR anew, one entry per CDR3 protein. The sample consists of about 340,000 distinct CDR3 sequences, about 20% of them appearing once. Sequencing was performed on blood, either unsorted or a sorted T cell fraction (not recorded which). The receptors shown here come from a male donor with ankylosing spondylitis or in good health (not recorded which).

This clonotype was seen only a few times. The V gene is TRBV7-6, the J gene TRBJ2-5; no clear D. The CDR3 runs to 15 residues. Germline V gene data show CDR1 as SGHVS and CDR2 as FNYEAQ. Trimming removed 1 base from V and 0 bases from J, with 9 bases in between. DNA of the CDR3: TGTGCCAGCAGCTTAGTTCCCCAGGACCAAGAGACCCAGTACTTC. This sequence encodes CASSLVPQDQETQYF.

V usage is TRBV12-3 or TRBV12-4 and J usage is TRBJ2-1; the match to TRBD2 covers 9 bases. Trimming at V came to 3 bases and at J to 0 bases, leaving 3 bases not matched to a gene. The CDR3 is 16 amino acids. CDR3 protein: CASSFAGGGSYNEQFF. For the CDR3, the DNA is TGTGCCAGCAGTTTCGCGGGGGGGGGCTCCTACAATGAGCAGTTCTTC.

This clonotype was seen a handful of times. The CDR3 loop is CASSTLPGSVYEQYF. For the CDR3, the DNA is TGTGCCAGTAGTACACTACCCGGGTCCGTCTACGAGCAGTACTTC. The V gene is TRBV19, the J gene TRBJ2-7; D is uncertain. The V end lost 4 bases, the J end lost 3 bases, and 16 bases lay between the germline ends. Germline CDR1 and CDR2: LNHDA and SQIVND (reference sequence). The CDR3 extends over 15 amino acids.

The V call is TRBV2, the J call TRBJ2-7; a weak D match, TRBD2 (6 bases). CDR1 is SNHLY, CDR2 FYNNEI, per germline. The CDR3 loop spans 15 amino acids. V was trimmed by 7 bases and J by 6 bases, leaving 22 bases between them. CDR3 in DNA: TGTGCCAGCACCCGGGACTCAGGGTCTGGAGGCGAGCAGTACTTC. This translates into CASTRDSGSGGEQYF.

The chain has TRBV13 and TRBJ2-5, with TRBD2 matching 10 bases. The CDR3 loop spans 17 amino acids. Germline CDR1 reads PRHDT; CDR2 reads FYEKMQ (reference sequence). V shed 0 bases and J 4 bases; nucleotides not matched to a gene: 8. CDR3 residues: CASSLGSSGGASETQYF. In nucleotides, the CDR3 is TGTGCCAGCAGCTTAGGTTCAAGCGGGGGGGCCTCAGAGACCCAGTACTTC.

The rearrangement links TRBV11-2 to TRBJ2-7; 14 bases agree with TRBD2. CDR3 length: 14 residues. CDR1 is SGHAT, CDR2 FQNNGV, per germline. The V and J ends lost 6 bases and 6 bases, in that order; junction bases with no gene match: 4. The CDR3 here is CASSSGLAGGEQYF. DNA of the CDR3: TGTGCCAGCAGTTCCGGACTAGCGGGGGGCGAGCAGTACTTC.

This clonotype has more than one count but fewer than ten. The chain carries TRBV27 and TRBJ2-7; tentatively, D is TRBD1 (6 bases). Germline V gene sequence: CDR1 MNHEY, CDR2 SMNVEV (reference sequence). Trimming removed 3 bases at V and 5 bases at J, with 11 bases between. This CDR3 contains 13 residues. CDR3 sequence: CASSFQGSNEQYF. The CDR3 bases are TGTGCCAGCAGTTTCCAGGGGAGCAACGAGCAGTACTTC.

There are a few counts of this clonotype. J is TRBJ2-5 and V is TRBV6-1; 7 bases fit TRBD2. CDR1 and CDR2 (germline): MNHNS, SASEGT. The V gene end was trimmed by 7 bases and the J gene end by 5 bases; junction bases not matched to a gene: 13. The CDR3 is made up of 15 amino acids. CDR3 residues: CASTDGGGGLETQYF. The CDR3 DNA sequence: TGTGCCAGCACCGACGGAGGCGGGGGACTCGAGACCCAGTACTTC.